Below, one T cell receptor (beta chain) is given with its context. In building TCR beta libraries, iRepertoire HTBI primers were used together with Arm-PCR of CDR3 regions. Via MiXCR, TCRdb re-called the multiplex PCR reads, giving one row per CDR3 protein. The data contain about 320,000 distinct CDR3 sequences, 15% to 20% of them singletons. Trimming left V 5 bases short and J 2 bases short, with 9 bases between. The length of the CDR3 is 13 residues. The entry originates in a study of regulatory T cells in long-lasting Graves disease. Time point noted: newly diagnosed GD, antithyroid drugs for less than 3 months. After RNA was extracted from PBMCs, the TCR library was made from it.

The source was peripheral blood mononuclear cells (PBMCs), collected at new diagnosis, from a patient treated with antithyroid drugs. This TCR derives from a female donor with Graves disease. This chain uses TRBV12-3 or TRBV12-4 with TRBJ1-1; D not certain. The CDR3 nucleotides are TGTGCCAGCAGTCGAGATTATAACACTGAAGCTTTCTTT. Its protein product is CASSRDYNTEAFF.